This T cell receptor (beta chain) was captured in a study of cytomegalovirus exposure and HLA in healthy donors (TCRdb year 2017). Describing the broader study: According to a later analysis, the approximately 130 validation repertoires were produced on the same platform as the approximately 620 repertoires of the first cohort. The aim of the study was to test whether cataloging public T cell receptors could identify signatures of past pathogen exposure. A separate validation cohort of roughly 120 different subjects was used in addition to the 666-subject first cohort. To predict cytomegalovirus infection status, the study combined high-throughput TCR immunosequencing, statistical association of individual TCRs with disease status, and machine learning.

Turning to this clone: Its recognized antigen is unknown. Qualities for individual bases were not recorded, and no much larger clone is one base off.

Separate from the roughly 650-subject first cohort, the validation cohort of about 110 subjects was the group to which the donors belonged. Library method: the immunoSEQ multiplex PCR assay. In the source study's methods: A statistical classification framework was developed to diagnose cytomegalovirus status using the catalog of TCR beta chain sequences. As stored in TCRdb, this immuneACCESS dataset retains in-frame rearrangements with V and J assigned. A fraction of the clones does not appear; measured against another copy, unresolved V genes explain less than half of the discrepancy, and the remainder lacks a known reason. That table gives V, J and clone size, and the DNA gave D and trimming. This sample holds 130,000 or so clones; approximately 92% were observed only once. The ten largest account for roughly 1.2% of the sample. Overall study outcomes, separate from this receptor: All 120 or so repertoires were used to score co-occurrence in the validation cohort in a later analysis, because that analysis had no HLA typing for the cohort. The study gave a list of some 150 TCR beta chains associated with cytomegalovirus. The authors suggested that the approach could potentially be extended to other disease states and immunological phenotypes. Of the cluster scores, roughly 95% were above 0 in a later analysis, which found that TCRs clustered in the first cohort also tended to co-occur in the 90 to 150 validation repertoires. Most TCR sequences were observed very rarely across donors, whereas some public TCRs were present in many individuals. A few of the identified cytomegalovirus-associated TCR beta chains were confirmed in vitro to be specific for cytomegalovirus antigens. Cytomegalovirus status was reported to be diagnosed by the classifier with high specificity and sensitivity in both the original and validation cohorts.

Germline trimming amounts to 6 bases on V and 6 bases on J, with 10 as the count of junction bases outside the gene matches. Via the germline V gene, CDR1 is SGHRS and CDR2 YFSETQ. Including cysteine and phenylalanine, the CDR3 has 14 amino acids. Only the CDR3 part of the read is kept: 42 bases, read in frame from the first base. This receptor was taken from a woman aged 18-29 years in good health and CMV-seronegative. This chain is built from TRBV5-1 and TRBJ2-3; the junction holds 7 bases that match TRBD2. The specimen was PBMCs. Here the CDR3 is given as CASMRERGADTQYF. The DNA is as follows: TGCGCCAGCATGAGGGAGCGGGGTGCCGATACGCAGTATTTT.